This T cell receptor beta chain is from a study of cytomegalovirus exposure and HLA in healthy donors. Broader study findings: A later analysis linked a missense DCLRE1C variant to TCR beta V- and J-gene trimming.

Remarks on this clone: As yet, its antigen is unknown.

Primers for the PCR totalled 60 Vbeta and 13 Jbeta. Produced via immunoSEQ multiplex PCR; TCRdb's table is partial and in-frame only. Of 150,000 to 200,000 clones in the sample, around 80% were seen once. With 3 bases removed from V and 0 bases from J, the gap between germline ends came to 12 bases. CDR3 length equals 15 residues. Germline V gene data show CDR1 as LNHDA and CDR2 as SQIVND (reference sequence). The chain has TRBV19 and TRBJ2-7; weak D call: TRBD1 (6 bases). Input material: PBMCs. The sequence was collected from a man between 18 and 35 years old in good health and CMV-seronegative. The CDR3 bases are TGTGCCAGTAGTATCGCTAGGGGGTTCTCCTACGAGCAGTACTTC. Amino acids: CASSIARGFSYEQYF.